The source of this TCR beta chain is a study of blood T cell repertoires in COVID-19. Study-wide context: Acute and convalescent COVID-19 samples came from the United States, Italy and Spain. The analysed material was cDNA or gDNA that came from T cells, B-cell-depleted T cells, or PBMCs.

Method: immunoSEQ multiplex PCR; TCRdb's copy keeps in-frame clones and lacks some. The sample lists roughly 250,000 clones, roughly nine tenths occurring once. Sequenced sample: peripheral blood. The receptor's source is a woman aged 25 to 45 with COVID-19, enrolled during active disease.

This CDR3 is CASSLLSDRGKAFF. CDR3 DNA sequence: TGTGCCAGCAGCTTGCTTTCGGACAGGGGTAAGGCTTTCTTT. The chain joins TRBV28 to TRBJ1-1; 9 nucleotides match TRBD1. Germline V gene lookup returns CDR1 MDHEN and CDR2 SYDVKM. V trimming: 6 bases; J trimming: 11 bases; junction bases outside the gene matches: 13. The CDR3 totals 14 residues.